The source of this TCR beta chain is a study of T cell responses to AZD1222 COVID-19 vaccine. Only in-frame clones appear in the TCRdb table, and some are missing; sequencing was by immunoSEQ multiplex PCR. The data contain about 220,000 clones, about 93% of them singletons. The CDR3 is 16 amino acids. Looked up from germline, CDR1 is LGHNA and CDR2 is YNFKEQ. Trimming left V 0 bases short and J 3 bases short, with 12 bases between. The V and J genes are TRBV4-2 and TRBJ2-1; possibly TRBD2 for D (6 bases). Sequencing used peripheral blood, obtained on day 0 of MenACWY control vaccination. This receptor was identified in an adult in good health. The CDR3 DNA reads as TGTGCCAGCAGCCAAGATTTGGCGGGGAGCTACAATGAGCAGTTCTTC. This codes for CASSQDLAGSYNEQFF.